The present entry profiles one T cell receptor (beta chain) with its context. Only a few counts were recorded for this clonotype. No antigen is known for it. Base qualities are not recorded, but no much larger clone differs from it by a single base. These data originate in a study of T cell repertoires in cytomegalovirus infection (dated by TCRdb to about 2019). Looking at the study overall: Because public TCR beta signatures pointed to carriage of CMV infection together with the matching HLA type, the HLA type of each donor mattered for the analysis. The research as a whole found: The ex vivo response was dominated by HLA-C-restricted CMV-specific TCR beta clonotypes, and the single most frequent clonotype in two of eight donors was supplied by these HLA-C-restricted clonotypes. Cumulative frequency of public TCR beta family members discriminated carriers of CMV infection plus the relevant HLA type in this cohort and an independent roughly 340-donor cohort.

TCRdb lists the instrument as Illumina HiSeq 1500. The raw public reads went through TCRdb reprocessing: fastp at Q25, MiXCR clone calling, in-frame beta chains kept. Under each unique CDR3 protein, matching rows form one entry showing the most common genes and DNA. Within this sample are under 200,000 distinct CDR3 sequences, with 17% of them counted one time only. 15% to 20% of the sample rests with the top ten. V has 3 bases trimmed and J has 3 bases trimmed; junction bases matching no gene number 11. In the germline V gene, CDR1 corresponds to LGHNA and CDR2 to YNFKEQ. The CDR3 numbers 17 residues from cysteine through phenylalanine. Only the CDR3 part of the read is kept: 51 bases, read in frame from the first base.

The sequencing sample was made of CD8+ T cells from PBMCs. The rearrangement joined TRBV4-2 to TRBJ2-1; 7 bases in the middle match TRBD2. This sequence originates from a human donor in good health (CMV status not recorded). Some clones in this sample may be carry-over from other donors' samples. The DNA reads TGTGCCAGCAGCCATGGATGGCGGGAGTTGGACTACAATGAGCAGTTCTTC. Its protein product is CASSHGWRELDYNEQFF.